This TCR beta chain was profiled in a study of cytomegalovirus exposure and HLA in healthy donors. Study in general: Early released data comprised around 80 million unique TCRs from HLA-typed donors.

Vbeta (60) and Jbeta (13) primers were used in the PCR. Here immunoSEQ multiplex PCR was the method, and the copy in TCRdb shows in-frame clones only, minus some. The sample has about 230,000 clones, 70% to 85% seen once; the top ten hold 0.5% to 0.7%. General study points: A later analysis reportedly identified an Asian-associated ancestry cluster as carrying fewer N-insertions than the approximately 730-donor mean. Later analysis associated a missense DCLRE1C variant with TCR beta V- and J-gene trimming. According to an earlier analysis, most TCR beta V segments yielded productive rearrangements about 90% or about 30% of the time.

Regarding this clone: What it recognizes is unknown.

From germline, CDR1 is SGHTA and CDR2 FQGNSA. This CDR3 is 13 amino acids long. V gave up 6 bases and J gave up 1 base, with 9 bases separating them. The clonotype comes from a woman between 40 and 50 years old in good health and CMV-seronegative. The sample was PBMCs. The chain joins TRBV7-2 to TRBJ1-2; tentatively, D is TRBD1 (6 bases). CDR3 sequence reads: CASRDRNNYGYTF. The CDR3 coding sequence is TGTGCCAGCAGAGACAGGAATAACTATGGCTACACCTTC.